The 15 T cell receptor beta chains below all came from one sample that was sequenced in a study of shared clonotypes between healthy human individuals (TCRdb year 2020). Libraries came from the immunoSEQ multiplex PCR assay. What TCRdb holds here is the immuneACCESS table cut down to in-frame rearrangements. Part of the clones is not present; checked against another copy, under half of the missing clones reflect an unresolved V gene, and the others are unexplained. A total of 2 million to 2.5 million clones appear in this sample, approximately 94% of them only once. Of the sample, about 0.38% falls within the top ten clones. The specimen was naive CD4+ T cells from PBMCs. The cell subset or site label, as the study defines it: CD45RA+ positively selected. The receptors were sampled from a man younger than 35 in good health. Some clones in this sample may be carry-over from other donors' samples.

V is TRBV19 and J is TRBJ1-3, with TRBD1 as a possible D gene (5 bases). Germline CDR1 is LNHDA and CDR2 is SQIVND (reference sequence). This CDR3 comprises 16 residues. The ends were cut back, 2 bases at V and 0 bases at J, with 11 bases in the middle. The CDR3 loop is CASSIKGRISGNTIYF. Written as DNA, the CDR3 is TGTGCCAGTAGTATAAAGGGACGGATCTCTGGAAACACCATATATTTT.

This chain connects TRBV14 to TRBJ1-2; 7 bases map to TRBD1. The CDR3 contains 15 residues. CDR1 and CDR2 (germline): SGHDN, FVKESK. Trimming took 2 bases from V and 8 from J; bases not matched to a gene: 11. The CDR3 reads CASSQNSGTVVGYTF. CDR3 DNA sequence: TGTGCCAGCAGCCAAAATTCCGGGACAGTGGTAGGCTACACCTTC.

The CDR3 DNA is TGTGCCAGCAGCCTAGTCGGCTCTTTGAACACTGAAGCTTTCTTT. This translates into CASSLVGSLNTEAFF. The chain carries TRBV7-2 and TRBJ1-1, with D uncertain. V shed 5 bases and J shed 0 bases, with 13 bases lying between them. Germline V gene lookup returns CDR1 SGHTA and CDR2 FQGNSA. There are 15 residues in the CDR3.

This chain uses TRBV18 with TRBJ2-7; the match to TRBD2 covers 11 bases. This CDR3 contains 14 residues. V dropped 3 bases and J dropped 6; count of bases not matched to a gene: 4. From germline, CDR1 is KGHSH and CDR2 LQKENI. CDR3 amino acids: CASSPGTSGSEQYF. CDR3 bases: TGTGCCAGCTCACCCGGGACTAGCGGAAGCGAGCAGTACTTC.

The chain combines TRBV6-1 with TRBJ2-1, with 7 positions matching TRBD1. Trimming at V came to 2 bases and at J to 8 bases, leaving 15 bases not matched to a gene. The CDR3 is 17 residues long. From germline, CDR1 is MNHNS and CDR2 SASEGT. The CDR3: CASSEPSDRVIIYEQFF. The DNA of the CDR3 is TGTGCCAGCAGTGAACCTTCCGACAGGGTAATTATCTATGAGCAGTTCTTC.

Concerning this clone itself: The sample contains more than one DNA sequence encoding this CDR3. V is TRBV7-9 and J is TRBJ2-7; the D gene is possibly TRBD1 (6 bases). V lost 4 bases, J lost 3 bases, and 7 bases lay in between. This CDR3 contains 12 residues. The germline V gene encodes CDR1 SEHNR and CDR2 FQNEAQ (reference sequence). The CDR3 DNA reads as TGTGCCAGCAGCTCACAGGGCTACGAGCAGTACTTC. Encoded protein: CASSSQGYEQYF.

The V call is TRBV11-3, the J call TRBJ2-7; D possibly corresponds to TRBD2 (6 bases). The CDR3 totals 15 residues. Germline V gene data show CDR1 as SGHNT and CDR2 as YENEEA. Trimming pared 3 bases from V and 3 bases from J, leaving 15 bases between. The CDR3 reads CASSLRGGVNYEQYF. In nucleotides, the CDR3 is TGTGCCAGCAGCTTGCGGGGCGGAGTTAACTACGAGCAGTACTTC. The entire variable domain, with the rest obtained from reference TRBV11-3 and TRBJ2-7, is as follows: EAGVVQSPRYKIIEKKQPVAFWCNPISGHNTLYWYLQNLGQGPELLIRYENEEAVDDSQLPKDRFSAERLKGVDSTLKIQPAELGDSAVYLCASSLRGGVNYEQYFGPGTRLTVT.

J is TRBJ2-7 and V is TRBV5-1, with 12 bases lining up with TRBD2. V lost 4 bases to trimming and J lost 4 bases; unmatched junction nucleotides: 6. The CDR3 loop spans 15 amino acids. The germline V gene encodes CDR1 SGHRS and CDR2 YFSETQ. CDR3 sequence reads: CASSPTTSGSYEQYF. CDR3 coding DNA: TGCGCCAGCAGCCCAACGACTAGCGGGAGTTACGAGCAGTACTTC.

The CDR3 DNA reads as TGTGCCAGCATCGATCAGGGGACAGGGGGAACTGAAGCTTTCTTT. It codes for CASIDQGTGGTEAFF. This chain joins TRBV28 and TRBJ1-1; 11 bases align to TRBD1. Unmatched junction bases numbered 9, after V lost 7 bases and J lost 5 bases. CDR3 length: 15 residues. Germline CDR1 is MDHEN and CDR2 is SYDVKM.

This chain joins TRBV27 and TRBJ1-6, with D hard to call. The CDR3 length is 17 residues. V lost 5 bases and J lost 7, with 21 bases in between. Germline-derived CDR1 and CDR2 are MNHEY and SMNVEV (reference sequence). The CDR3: CASSTLTQDGLNSPLHF. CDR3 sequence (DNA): TGTGCCAGCAGTACCCTAACCCAAGACGGATTAAATTCACCCCTCCACTTT.

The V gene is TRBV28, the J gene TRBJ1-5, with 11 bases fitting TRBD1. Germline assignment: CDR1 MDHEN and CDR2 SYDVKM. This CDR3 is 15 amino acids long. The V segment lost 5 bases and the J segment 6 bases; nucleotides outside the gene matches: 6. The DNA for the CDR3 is TGTGCCAGCAGTCCAGGACAGGGGGCAGTTCAGCCCCAGCATTTT. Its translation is CASSPGQGAVQPQHF.

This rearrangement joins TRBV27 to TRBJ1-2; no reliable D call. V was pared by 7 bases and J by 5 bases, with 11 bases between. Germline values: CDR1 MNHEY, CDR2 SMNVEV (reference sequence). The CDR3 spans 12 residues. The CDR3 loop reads CASTRGRYGYTF. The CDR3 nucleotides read TGTGCCAGCACCAGAGGACGGTATGGCTACACCTTC.

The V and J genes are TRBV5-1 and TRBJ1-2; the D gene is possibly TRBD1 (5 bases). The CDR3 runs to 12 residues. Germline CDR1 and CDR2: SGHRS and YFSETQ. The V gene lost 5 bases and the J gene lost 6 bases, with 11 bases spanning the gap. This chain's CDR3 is CASSDEGHGYTF. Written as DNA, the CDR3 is TGCGCCAGCAGTGATGAGGGGCATGGCTACACCTTC.

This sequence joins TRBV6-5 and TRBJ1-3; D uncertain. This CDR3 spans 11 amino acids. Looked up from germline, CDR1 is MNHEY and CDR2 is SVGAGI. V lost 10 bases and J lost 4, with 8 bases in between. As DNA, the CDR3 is TGTGCCACCACGGTAGGAAACACCATATATTTT. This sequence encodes CATTVGNTIYF.

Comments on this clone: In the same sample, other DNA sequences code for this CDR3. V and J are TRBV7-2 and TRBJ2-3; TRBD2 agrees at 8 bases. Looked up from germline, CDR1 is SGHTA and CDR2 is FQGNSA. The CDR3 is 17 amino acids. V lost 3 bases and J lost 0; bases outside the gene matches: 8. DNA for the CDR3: TGTGCCAGCAGCTTGGCAAGCGGGAGAGCTAGCACAGATACGCAGTATTTT. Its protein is CASSLASGRASTDTQYF.